The 4 T cell receptor beta chains presented below share a single source sample, sequenced in a study of blood T cell repertoires in COVID-19. Sequencing was performed with immunoSEQ multiplex PCR; in TCRdb, only in-frame clones are kept and a portion is missing. The sample lists 85,000 to 100,000 clones; roughly 80% were seen once. What was sequenced was peripheral blood. These receptors all come from a woman aged 60-75 years with acute or convalescent COVID-19.

The rearrangement joins TRBV11-3 to TRBJ2-3, with 9 bases fitting TRBD2. J lost 1 base, V lost 1 base, and 3 bases had no gene match. This CDR3 has 16 residues. In germline, CDR1 is SGHNT, CDR2 YENEEA. The CDR3 loop reads CASSLVAGARTDTQYF. In DNA, the CDR3 is TGTGCCAGCAGCTTAGTAGCGGGGGCCCGCACAGATACGCAGTATTTT.

The rearrangement joins TRBV4-2 to TRBJ2-3; D possibly corresponds to TRBD2 (5 bases). The CDR3 has 16 amino acids. Per germline, CDR1 LGHNA and CDR2 YNFKEQ. Trimming cost V 5 bases and J 0 bases, with 15 bases left between them. Here the CDR3 reads CASSKAAAPSTDTQYF. CDR3 DNA sequence: TGTGCCAGCAGCAAAGCAGCGGCCCCTAGCACAGATACGCAGTATTTT.

This clone was detected once. V is TRBV10-3 and J is TRBJ2-7, with a possible D match to TRBD1 (5 bases). This CDR3 region has 14 residues. CDR1 is ENHRY, CDR2 SYGVKD, per germline. V lost 3 bases, J lost 5 bases, and 14 bases lay in between. CDR3 residues: CAISEPDKGDEQYF. In DNA form, the CDR3 reads TGTGCCATCAGTGAACCGGACAAGGGTGACGAGCAGTACTTC.

J is TRBJ2-5 and V is TRBV4-3; no firm D call. The CDR3 covers 13 residues. Trimming stripped 5 bases from V and 1 base from J, with 8 bases between. Germline values: CDR1 LGHNA, CDR2 YSLEER. CDR3 residues: CASSGGPQETQYF. Here the CDR3 DNA reads TGCGCCAGCAGCGGTGGGCCCCAAGAGACCCAGTACTTC.